Each of the 21 T cell receptor beta chains below was sequenced from the same sample in a study of shared clonotypes between healthy human individuals. Produced via immunoSEQ multiplex PCR; TCRdb's table is partial and in-frame only. Of 2 million to 3 million clones listed, 80% to 95% are singletons. Specimen: naive CD4+ T cells from PBMCs. The subset denotes: CD45RA+ positively selected. The receptors were sampled from a man younger than 30 in good health. Some clones in this sample may be carry-over from other donors' samples.

This chain uses TRBV10-2 with TRBJ2-7, with 8 bases that match TRBD2. V shed 5 bases, J shed 4 bases, and the junction held 10 bases outside the gene matches. The CDR3 has 15 amino acids. Germline CDR1 is WSHSY and CDR2 is SAAADI. This chain's CDR3 is CASSPLVSGSYEQYF. The CDR3 region has the DNA TGCGCCAGCAGTCCCCTTGTCAGCGGGAGTTACGAGCAGTACTTC.

CDR3 sequence reads: CASSRTVSTDTQYF. The CDR3 DNA reads TGTGCCAGCAGCCGGACTGTGAGCACAGATACGCAGTATTTT. This chain uses TRBV7-9 with TRBJ2-3; a weak D match, TRBD2 (5 bases). This CDR3 spans 14 amino acids. The V end lost 5 bases, the J end lost 0 bases, and 9 bases lay between the germline ends. CDR1 and CDR2 from the germline V gene are SEHNR and FQNEAQ (reference sequence).

This chain links TRBV11-3 with TRBJ2-5; the D gene is possibly TRBD1 (6 bases). Matching the DNA end better, TRBJ2-7 makes the J call doubtful. Germline lookup yields CDR1 SGHNT and CDR2 YENEEA. The CDR3 is made up of 14 amino acids. The chain's CDR3 is CASSLSGAGYEQYF. The CDR3 bases are TGTGCCAGCAGCTTATCAGGGGCTGGCTACGAGCAGTACTTC.

The V and J genes are TRBV28 and TRBJ2-7; D not certain. Per germline, CDR1 MDHEN and CDR2 SYDVKM. The CDR3 has 15 amino acids. The V and J ends lost 4 bases and 6 bases respectively, with 19 bases between them. Here the CDR3 reads CASSSNSQFRLEQYF. The CDR3 DNA reads TGTGCCAGCAGTTCCAATAGTCAATTCAGACTCGAGCAGTACTTC.

This clone was seen more than once but under ten times. The chain carries TRBV7-9 and TRBJ1-1; 7 nucleotides agree with TRBD1. The junction had 5 bases not matched to a gene; V was cut back by 3 bases and J by 1 base. Germline values: CDR1 SEHNR, CDR2 FQNEAQ (reference sequence). This CDR3 spans 15 amino acids. CDR3: CASSLTGTTNTEAFF. The CDR3, as DNA: TGTGCCAGCAGCTTGACAGGGACTACGAACACTGAAGCTTTCTTT.

This chain connects TRBV2 to TRBJ2-2; TRBD2 aligns across 8 bases. This CDR3 comprises 14 residues. V lost 9 bases and J lost 0; bases outside the gene matches: 3. In germline, CDR1 is SNHLY, CDR2 FYNNEI. The CDR3 DNA sequence: TGTGCCAGAGGACTAGCAGCGAACACCGGGGAGCTGTTTTTT. Amino acids: CARGLAANTGELFF.

The rearrangement uses TRBV6-5 and TRBJ2-5; D remains unclear. Germline assignment: CDR1 MNHEY and CDR2 SVGAGI. Trimming removed 0 bases at V and 2 bases at J, with 13 bases between. CDR3 length: 16 residues. The CDR3 DNA sequence: TGTGCCAGCAGTTACTCGACCCGGCCAGCACAAGAGACCCAGTACTTC. Translating it yields CASSYSTRPAQETQYF.

This chain connects TRBV28 to TRBJ2-5; 9 bases match TRBD2. V shed 6 bases, J shed 0 bases, and the junction held 8 bases outside the gene matches. The germline V gene encodes CDR1 MDHEN and CDR2 SYDVKM. CDR3 length equals 16 residues. CDR3 region: CASSYSGSAYQETQYF. CDR3 in DNA: TGTGCCAGCAGCTATAGCGGGAGCGCGTACCAAGAGACCCAGTACTTC. The full variable domain, in which reference TRBV28 and TRBJ2-5 provide the parts outside the CDR3, is DVKVTQSSRYLVKRTGEKVFLECVQDMDHENMFWYRQDPGLGLRLIYFSYDVKMKEKGDIPEGYSVSREKKERFSLILESASTNQTSMYLCASSYSGSAYQETQYFGPGTRLLVL.

The V gene is TRBV29-1, the J gene TRBJ2-7, with no clear D. This CDR3 is built from 13 residues. Trimming shortened V by 3 bases and J by 2 bases, and 11 bases separated the two germline ends. Germline V gene lookup returns CDR1 SQVTM and CDR2 ANQGSEA. As DNA, the CDR3 is TGCAGCGTTGAGCTGGGAACTACCTACGAGCAGTACTTC. It codes for CSVELGTTYEQYF.

This clone was seen just once. The gene calls are TRBV11-2 and TRBJ1-4, with D possibly matching TRBD1 (6 bases). Germline assignment: CDR1 SGHAT and CDR2 FQNNGV. The CDR3 has 18 amino acids. Trimming left V 0 bases short and J 2 bases short, with 16 bases between. The CDR3 region is CASSLDFELRGTNEKLFF. The CDR3 DNA reads as TGTGCCAGCAGCTTAGATTTTGAATTGAGGGGGACTAATGAAAAACTGTTTTTT.

V is TRBV5-1 and J is TRBJ1-2; D remains ambiguous. The CDR3 contains 14 residues. The V gene's germline CDR1 is SGHRS and CDR2 YFSETQ. Between the trimmed V and J ends, which lost 0 bases and 7 bases, there was a span of 13 bases. The CDR3 DNA reads as TGCGCCAGCAGCTTGGAGTCTGGATTATTTGGCTACACCTTC. It yields the protein CASSLESGLFGYTF.

The chain couples TRBV18 to TRBJ2-7, with D unclear. The V gene's germline CDR1 is KGHSH and CDR2 LQKENI. V was pared by 2 bases and J by 5 bases, with 7 bases between. This CDR3 is built from 12 residues. DNA for the CDR3: TGTGCCAGCTCACCAATACCGGACGAGCAGTACTTC. It yields the protein CASSPIPDEQYF.

This chain links TRBV29-1 with TRBJ1-3; no definite D call. Germline-derived CDR1 and CDR2 are SQVTM and ANQGSEA. The CDR3 has 13 residues. V lost 4 bases and J lost 2, with 9 bases in between. The DNA for the CDR3 is TGCAGCGTTGCCCCAACAGCTGGAAACACCATATATTTT. It translates to CSVAPTAGNTIYF.

V and J are TRBV5-1 and TRBJ2-4; D is uncertain. Germline CDR1 reads SGHRS; CDR2 reads YFSETQ. The CDR3 contains 15 residues. Trimming removed 1 base at V and 3 bases at J, with 11 bases between. The CDR3 bases are TGCGCCAGCAGCTTGAATCTGGGAATCAAAAACATTCAGTACTTC. Amino acid sequence: CASSLNLGIKNIQYF.

This chain joins TRBV7-2 and TRBJ2-1; no clear D gene. V lost 5 bases and J lost 7, with 18 bases in between. This CDR3 has 15 residues. Germline assignment: CDR1 SGHTA and CDR2 FQGNSA. CDR3 protein: CASSLISPLENEQFF. The CDR3 DNA sequence: TGTGCCAGCAGCCTTATTAGCCCGCTAGAGAATGAGCAGTTCTTC.

The rearrangement joins TRBV30 to TRBJ1-2, with D possibly TRBD1 on 6 matching bases. CDR3 length: 13 amino acids. Germline V gives CDR1 GTSNPN, CDR2 SVGIG (reference sequence). Here the CDR3 reads CAWGAGNNYGYTF. The CDR3 bases are TGTGCTTGGGGGGCTGGGAACAACTATGGCTACACCTTC.

This chain uses TRBV11-2 with TRBJ2-7; possibly TRBD2 for D (7 bases). V was trimmed by 4 bases and J by 6 bases, leaving 25 bases between them. The CDR3 totals 17 residues. In germline, CDR1 is SGHAT, CDR2 FQNNGV. CDR3 bases: TGTGCCAGCAGCTCCGGGGCAGGGGAGCTCTCTAGCGGCGAGCAGTACTTC. It specifies CASSSGAGELSSGEQYF.

The chain links TRBV18 to TRBJ2-7; D remains unclear. V was pared by 3 bases and J by 4 bases, with 16 bases between. CDR3 length: 15 amino acids. Germline CDR1 KGHSH, CDR2 LQKENI. CDR3 in DNA: TGTGCCAGCTCACCCTTTGAGGTGGGCTCTTACGAGCAGTACTTC. Protein: CASSPFEVGSYEQYF.

The genes are TRBV2 and TRBJ2-5; TRBD2 matches at 7 bases. The ends lost 1 base at V and 5 bases at J; junction bases unmatched: 10. Germline CDR1 SNHLY, CDR2 FYNNEI. The CDR3 consists of 16 residues. CDR3 protein: CASSEVSGDSWETQYF. CDR3 nucleotides: TGTGCCAGCAGTGAAGTAAGCGGGGACTCATGGGAGACCCAGTACTTC.

This rearrangement joins TRBV7-9 to TRBJ2-1, with D possibly matching TRBD1 (5 bases). The CDR3 is 16 amino acids. Trimming removed 5 bases at V and 6 bases at J, with 20 bases between. Germline CDR1 reads SEHNR; CDR2 reads FQNEAQ (reference sequence). This CDR3 is CASSSRSGRLINEQFF. DNA of the CDR3: TGTGCCAGCAGCAGCCGGTCAGGGCGCCTAATCAATGAGCAGTTCTTC.

V gene TRBV14 combines with J gene TRBJ2-1; D is possibly TRBD1 (6 bases). Trimming removed 5 bases from V and 9 bases from J, with 20 bases in between. The CDR3 runs 15 residues. CDR1 is SGHDN, CDR2 FVKESK, per germline. CDR3 protein: CASSGWTVANGEQFF. In DNA form, the CDR3 reads TGTGCCAGCAGCGGATGGACAGTGGCAAACGGTGAGCAGTTCTTC. The full variable domain, rest sourced from reference TRBV14 and TRBJ2-1, is EAGVTQFPSHSVIEKGQTVTLRCDPISGHDNLYWYRRVMGKEIKFLLHFVKESKQDESGMPNNRFLAERTGGTYSTLKVQPAELEDSGVYFCASSGWTVANGEQFFGPGTRLTVL.